Shown below are 12 T cell receptor beta chains from a single sample sequenced in a study of metastatic and nonmetastatic thyroid tumors. TCRdb reanalyzed the PCR reads via MiXCR. Of tens of thousands of clones listed, under 15% are singletons. Each patient went into thyroid surgery without having received any treatment. Sequencing used tumor tissue. The source of these receptors is a female donor with papillary thyroid cancer or a benign thyroid nodule (not recorded which). Some clones in this sample may be carry-over from other donors' samples.

This clone was observed at least ten times. The identical CDR3 is also encoded by other nucleotide sequences in the sample. J is TRBJ2-1 and V is TRBV28; 9 bases fit TRBD1. Looked up from germline, CDR1 is MDHEN and CDR2 is SYDVKM. The CDR3 runs 15 residues. The V gene end was trimmed by 5 bases and the J gene end by 8 bases; junction bases not matched to a gene: 10. CDR3 bases: TGTGCCAGCAGTGCTGGAGGGACAGGGAACCATGAGCAGTTCTTC. Amino acids: CASSAGGTGNHEQFF.

V is TRBV9 and J is TRBJ2-2; D is unresolved. This CDR3 is built from 13 residues. Germline lookup yields CDR1 SGDLS and CDR2 YYNGEE. The V end was cut by 3 bases, the J end by 5 bases, with 8 bases between. The CDR3 sequence: CASSAVVTGELFF. The CDR3 nucleotides are TGTGCCAGCAGCGCCGTAGTTACCGGGGAGCTGTTTTTT.

This clone has at least ten counts. The identical CDR3 is also encoded by other nucleotide sequences in the sample. The chain links TRBV5-1 to TRBJ2-5; TRBD1 aligns across 10 bases. The V gene's germline CDR1 is SGHRS and CDR2 YFSETQ. The CDR3 totals 20 residues. V shed 3 bases, J shed 1 base, and the junction held 18 bases outside the gene matches. CDR3 in amino acids: CASSSKGQGYPGGPQETQYF. The CDR3 region has the DNA TGCGCCAGCAGCTCTAAGGGACAGGGGTATCCGGGAGGGCCCCAAGAGACCCAGTACTTC.

This clone was observed at least ten times. The V gene is TRBV11-3, the J gene TRBJ1-3, with unresolved D. Per germline, CDR1 SGHNT and CDR2 YENEEA. The CDR3 spans 14 residues. V was trimmed by 5 bases and J by 0 bases, leaving 8 bases between them. CDR3 DNA: TGTGCCAGCAGCCCGACAAGCTCTGGAAACACCATATATTTT. As protein: CASSPTSSGNTIYF.

The chain joins TRBV4-2 to TRBJ2-6; 8 bases line up with TRBD1. Germline V gene lookup returns CDR1 LGHNA and CDR2 YNFKEQ. The CDR3 is 17 residues long. Trimming cost V 0 bases and J 3 bases; bases outside gene matches: 4. The CDR3 is CASSQEGQGLGANVLTF. The CDR3 DNA follows: TGTGCCAGCAGCCAAGAAGGACAGGGACTTGGGGCCAACGTCCTGACTTTC.

This clone was counted at least ten times. This chain uses TRBV20-1 with TRBJ1-5, with 7 bases fitting TRBD1. Unmatched junction bases numbered 5, after V lost 5 bases and J lost 4 bases. CDR1 and CDR2 (germline): DFQATT, SNEGSKA (reference sequence). This CDR3 has 13 amino acids. The CDR3 DNA sequence: TGCAGTGCTGAGGGGGCCGGAAATCAGCCCCAGCATTTT. Translation: CSAEGAGNQPQHF.

This clone was counted many times. The chain has TRBV18 and TRBJ1-1; the D gene is possibly TRBD1 (6 bases). Between the trimmed V and J ends, which lost 3 bases and 7 bases, there was a span of 15 bases. The CDR3 extends over 14 amino acids. CDR1 is KGHSH, CDR2 LQKENI, per germline. CDR3 in amino acids: CASSPSNRADEAFF. The CDR3 DNA follows: TGTGCCAGCTCACCCTCCAACAGGGCCGATGAAGCTTTCTTT.

This clone was seen repeatedly, ten times or more. This rearrangement joins TRBV7-2 to TRBJ1-5; D may be TRBD1 (6 bases). Germline loops: CDR1 SGHTA, CDR2 FQGNSA. CDR3 length equals 18 residues. The V end was cut by 0 bases, the J end by 4 bases, with 19 bases between. CDR3 nucleotide sequence: TGTGCCAGCAGCTTAGCGCTGTTCCCTGGACAGCTAAATCAGCCCCAGCATTTT. Translating it yields CASSLALFPGQLNQPQHF.

In its sample, this clone was seen many times. CDR3 residues: CASSIANNEQFF. The CDR3 DNA follows: TGTGCCAGTAGTATAGCTAACAATGAGCAGTTCTTC. This sequence joins TRBV19 and TRBJ2-1; the D is unclear. Germline CDR1 is LNHDA and CDR2 is SQIVND (reference sequence). Trimming pared 1 base from V and 5 bases from J, leaving 3 bases between. The CDR3 runs to 12 residues.

Note on this clone: A clone one base away is much larger, so this may be a read error. The chain uses TRBV6-5 and TRBJ1-1, with D possibly matching TRBD1 (5 bases). Germline values: CDR1 MNHEY, CDR2 SVGAGI. There are 14 residues in the CDR3. The V end was cut by 0 bases, the J end by 3 bases, with 8 bases between. The CDR3: CASSYSGVYTEAFF. The DNA of the CDR3 is TGTGCCAGCAGTTACTCAGGGGTCTACACTGAAGCTTTCTTT.

Concerning this clone: This may arise from a read error, as a much more abundant clone is one base away. Within the sample, other DNA sequences also encode this same CDR3. This chain links TRBV28 with TRBJ1-4, with D tentatively TRBD1 (6 bases). The V gene lost 11 bases and the J gene lost 4 bases, with 17 bases spanning the gap. The CDR3 runs to 14 residues. The V gene's germline CDR1 is MDHEN and CDR2 SYDVKM. The CDR3 sequence: CASRGGRGNEKLFF. The CDR3 DNA reads as TGTGCCTCCAGGGGTGGACGAGGTAATGAAAAACTGTTTTTT.

This clone was recorded at least ten times. The chain links TRBV5-1 to TRBJ2-5, with D perhaps matching TRBD2 (6 bases). The germline V gene has CDR1 SGHRS and CDR2 YFSETQ. CDR3 length: 13 residues. V lost 4 bases and J 4 bases, leaving 11 bases between the germline ends. The CDR3 sequence is CASSGTSGETQYF. The CDR3 coding sequence is TGCGCCAGCAGCGGGACTTCGGGAGAGACCCAGTACTTC.